A selection of T cell receptor beta chains follows, all from one sample in a study of regulatory T cells in long-lasting Graves disease. TCRdb independently ran MiXCR on the multiplex PCR reads; one entry per CDR3 protein. The table lists roughly 500,000 distinct CDR3 sequences, 12% of them singletons. The same sample was also used in a study of T cells in Graves' hyperthyroidism and ophthalmopathy.

The sample here was peripheral blood mononuclear cells (PBMCs), taken at new diagnosis, from a patient treated with antithyroid drugs. The source is a woman younger than 45 with Graves disease. Each CDR3 is given with its conserved first and last residue. The D gene is left open where the match is weak. For some rows the clone size is stated as once, few or many, or as a class when expanded; others skip it.

abundance	d_gene	v_gene	j_gene	CDR3nt	CDR3aa
many	NA	TRBV18	TRBJ1-1	TGTGCCAGCTCACCACGGGAGAACACTGAAGCTTTCTTT	CASSPRENTEAFF
many	TRBD1	TRBV19	TRBJ1-5	TGTGCCAGTAGCTTTTCACCGGGACAGTCCCTCAATCAGCCCCAGCATTTT	CASSFSPGQSLNQPQHF
few	TRBD1	TRBV27	TRBJ1-1	TGTGCCAGCAGTCGGGGACAGGGGTGGGGTCACACTGAAGCTTTCTTT	CASSRGQGWGHTEAFF
many	TRBD2	TRBV9	TRBJ2-1	TGTGCCAGCAGCGTAGTGGGAGCGGGAGCGTACAATGAGCAGTTCTTC	CASSVVGAGAYNEQFF
few	NA	TRBV6-5	TRBJ1-5	TGTGCCAGCAGTTCAGAAATGAATCAGCCCCAGCATTTT	CASSSEMNQPQHF
many	TRBD1	TRBV28	TRBJ1-2	TGTGCCAGCCAGACAGGGGGGAACGGTGGCTACACCTTC	CASQTGGNGGYTF
many	TRBD1	TRBV19	TRBJ1-6	TGTGCCAGTAGTGCCCGACAGGGGGCTACTTCACCCCTCCACTTT	CASSARQGATSPLHF
NA	TRBD2	TRBV11-3	TRBJ2-7	TGTGCCAGCAGCTTCGACCCAAAAGCGGGAAGCTCCTACGAGCAGTACTTC	CASSFDPKAGSSYEQYF
few	NA	TRBV6-1	TRBJ1-1	TGTGCCAGCAGCGCTCAGGGGAATCGGGCTGAAGCTTTCTTT	CASSAQGNRAEAFF
many	NA	TRBV15	TRBJ1-4	TGTGCCACCAGCTCTGAGTTTAATGAAAAACTGTTTTTT	CATSSEFNEKLFF
many	TRBD1	TRBV2	TRBJ2-1	TGTGCCAGCAGTGAAGCTAATCCGGGACAGAGATACAATGAGCAGTTCTTC	CASSEANPGQRYNEQFF
NA	NA	TRBV19	TRBJ2-7	TGTGCCAGTGGGGATCTCGACGAGGGCGAGCAGTACTTC	CASGDLDEGEQYF
many	TRBD2	TRBV5-1	TRBJ2-3	TGCGCCAGCAGCTTGGCCGGGTCGGGAGGGCCCCCAGATACGCAGTATTTT	CASSLAGSGGPPDTQYF
many	TRBD2	TRBV11-3	TRBJ2-1	TGTGCCAGCAGCCTAAAATCGGGACTAGCGATATATGAGCAGTTCTTC	CASSLKSGLAIYEQFF
few	NA	TRBV7-9	TRBJ2-2	TGTGCCAGCAGCTTAGTGGGCGGCGGGGAGCTGTTTTTT	CASSLVGGGELFF
many	NA	TRBV28	TRBJ2-5	TGTGCCAGCAGTTTATTGGCCGGGAAGCCCCAGTACTTC	CASSLLAGKPQYF
many	NA	TRBV28	TRBJ2-7	TGTGCCAGCACTCCTTTATCAAGCCGACTGACTAACTCCTACGAGCAGTACTTC	CASTPLSSRLTNSYEQYF